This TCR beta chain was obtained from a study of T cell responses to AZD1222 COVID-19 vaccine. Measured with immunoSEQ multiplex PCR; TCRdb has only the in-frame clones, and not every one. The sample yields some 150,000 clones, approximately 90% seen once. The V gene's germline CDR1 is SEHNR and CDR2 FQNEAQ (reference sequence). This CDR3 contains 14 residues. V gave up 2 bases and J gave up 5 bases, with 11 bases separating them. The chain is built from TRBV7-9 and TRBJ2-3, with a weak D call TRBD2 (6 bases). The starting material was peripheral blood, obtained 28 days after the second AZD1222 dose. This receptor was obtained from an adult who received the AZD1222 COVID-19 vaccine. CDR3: CASSLIGGVDTQYF. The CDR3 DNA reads TGTGCCAGCAGCTTAATCGGCGGGGTAGATACGCAGTATTTT.